This T cell receptor (beta chain) is from a study of shared clonotypes between healthy human individuals. Study outcomes and limitations: Sorted-subset sequencing, rarefaction showed, was incomplete despite large depth.

Sorted subsets were amplified in replicate PCRs using 150 to 250 ng DNA, about 30,000 T cell genomes. Profiled with immunoSEQ multiplex PCR; TCRdb holds only in-frame clones, not every one. The sample includes approximately 1,500,000 clones, 98% of them seen just once. Regarding this clone: The antigen is undetermined.

Germline lookup yields CDR1 SGHDN and CDR2 FVKESK. V was cut by 4 bases and J by 4 bases, with 11 bases left in between. This CDR3 spans 14 amino acids. Donors, without exception, were Caucasian adults residing in Nashville, Tennessee. A split of CD4+ cells into CD45RA+ naive and CD45RA-negative memory subsets was performed. The receptor's source is a man aged 25-40 years in good health. The material sequenced was naive CD4+ T cells sorted from blood. As for subset: CD45RA+ positively selected. The V gene is TRBV14, the J gene TRBJ2-1; D call uncertain. The chain's CDR3 is CASSLDMNYNEQFF. In DNA, the CDR3 is TGTGCCAGCAGCCTGGATATGAATTACAATGAGCAGTTCTTC.